The TCR beta chain described here comes from a study of cytomegalovirus exposure and HLA in healthy donors. Primers: 60 Vbeta forward and 13 Jbeta reverse. Profiled with immunoSEQ multiplex PCR; TCRdb holds only in-frame clones, not every one. The sample lists about 120,000 clones, about 70% occurring once. The CDR3 spans 16 residues. The germline V and J ends were trimmed by 0 bases and 2 bases, with 12 bases remaining between them. Germline CDR1 is MGHDK and CDR2 is SYGVNS. The genes are TRBV25-1 and TRBJ2-3, with D perhaps TRBD2 (5 bases). This receptor was obtained from a human donor in good health. The sample taken for sequencing was PBMCs. This CDR3 reads CASSEYIRDDTDTQYF. The DNA of the CDR3 is TGTGCCAGCAGTGAATATATCCGGGATGACACAGATACGCAGTATTTT.